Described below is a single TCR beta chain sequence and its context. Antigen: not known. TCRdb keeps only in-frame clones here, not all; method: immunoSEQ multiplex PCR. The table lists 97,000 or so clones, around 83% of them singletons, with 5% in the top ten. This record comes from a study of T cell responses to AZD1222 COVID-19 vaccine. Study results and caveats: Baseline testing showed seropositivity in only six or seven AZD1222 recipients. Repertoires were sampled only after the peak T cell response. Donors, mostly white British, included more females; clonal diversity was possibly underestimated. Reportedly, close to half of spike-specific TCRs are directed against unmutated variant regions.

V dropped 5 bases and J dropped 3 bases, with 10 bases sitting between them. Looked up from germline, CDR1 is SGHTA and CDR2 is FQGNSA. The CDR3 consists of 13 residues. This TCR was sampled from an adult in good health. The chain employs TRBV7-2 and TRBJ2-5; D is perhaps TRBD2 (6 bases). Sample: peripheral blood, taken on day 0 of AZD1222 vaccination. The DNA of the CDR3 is TGTGCCAGCAGCCGCGGGGCAGAAGAGACCCAGTACTTC. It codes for CASSRGAEETQYF.